The sequence of this T cell receptor beta chain was determined in a study of cytomegalovirus exposure and HLA in healthy donors. Across the whole study: A prior study identified 110 million or so unique TCR beta sequences from about 180 million T cells.

This clone occurred once. Its target is not known. Researchers ran the PCR with 60 Vbeta and 13 Jbeta primers. Using immunoSEQ multiplex PCR, the repertoire was profiled, and TCRdb retains in-frame clones only, with some absent. This table holds around 120,000 clones, 79% found once. Whole-study results and caveats: Among TCR beta chains of equal frequency, HLA-associated ones were more clonally expanded in a later analysis.

Donors showed nominal health when sampled, although they likely had unrecorded immune exposures. The CDR3 sequence is 14 residues long. V lost 6 bases and J lost 7; bases outside the gene matches: 9. CDR1 and CDR2 from the germline V gene are MNHNY and SVGAGI (reference sequence). The chain has TRBV6-6 and TRBJ1-5; 7 nucleotides agree with TRBD1. Sequencing was done on a sample of PBMCs. This clonotype was sampled from a man younger than 35 in good health and CMV-seronegative. This CDR3 is CASSSRGIWQPQHF. CDR3 coding DNA: TGTGCCAGCAGCTCCAGGGGGATTTGGCAGCCCCAGCATTTT.